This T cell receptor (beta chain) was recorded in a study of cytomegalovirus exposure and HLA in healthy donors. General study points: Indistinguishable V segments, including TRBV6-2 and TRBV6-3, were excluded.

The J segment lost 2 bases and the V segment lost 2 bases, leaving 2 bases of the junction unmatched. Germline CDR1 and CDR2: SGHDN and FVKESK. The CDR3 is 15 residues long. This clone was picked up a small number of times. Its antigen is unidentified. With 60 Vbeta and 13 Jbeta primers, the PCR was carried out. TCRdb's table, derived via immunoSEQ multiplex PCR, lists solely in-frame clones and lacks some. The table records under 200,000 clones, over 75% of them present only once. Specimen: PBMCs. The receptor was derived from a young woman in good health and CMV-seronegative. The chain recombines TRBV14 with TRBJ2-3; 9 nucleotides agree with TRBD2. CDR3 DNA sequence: TGTGCCAGCAGCCAACTAGCGGGGAACACAGATACGCAGTATTTT. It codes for CASSQLAGNTDTQYF.